This T cell receptor (beta chain) was captured by sequencing in a study of cytomegalovirus exposure and HLA in healthy donors. General observations from the study: Highly shared variants forming one cluster were likely a sequencing artifact. While the bulk of TCR sequences proved rare, some public TCRs turned up in many donors. A later analysis showed that HLA-associated TCR beta chains had undergone more clonal expansion than equally common others.

A single count supports this clone. The antigen remains unidentified. Germline CDR1 reads SGHKS; CDR2 reads YYEKEE (reference sequence). V dropped 9 bases and J dropped 8 bases, with 23 bases sitting between them. This CDR3 is 14 amino acids long. PCR was performed using 60 Vbeta and 13 Jbeta primers. Measured with immunoSEQ multiplex PCR; TCRdb has only the in-frame clones, and not every one. The repertoire consists of about 150,000 clones, with over 80% occurring once and the leading ten covering 6.3%. Healthy people donating bone marrow made up the donors. Specimen: PBMCs. This sequence joins TRBV5-5 and TRBJ1-2; D is unclear. This TCR was sampled from a male donor in good health and CMV-seropositive. The CDR3 is CATRLASALGGYTF. In DNA, the CDR3 is TGTGCCACCAGACTAGCGTCCGCACTTGGCGGCTACACCTTC. The variable domain in full, completed from reference TRBV5-5 and TRBJ1-2, reads DAGVTQSPTHLIKTRGQQVTLRCSPISGHKSVSWYQQVLGQGPQFIFQYYEKEERGRGNFPDRFSARQFPNYSSELNVNALLLGDSALYLCATRLASALGGYTFGSGTRLTVV.